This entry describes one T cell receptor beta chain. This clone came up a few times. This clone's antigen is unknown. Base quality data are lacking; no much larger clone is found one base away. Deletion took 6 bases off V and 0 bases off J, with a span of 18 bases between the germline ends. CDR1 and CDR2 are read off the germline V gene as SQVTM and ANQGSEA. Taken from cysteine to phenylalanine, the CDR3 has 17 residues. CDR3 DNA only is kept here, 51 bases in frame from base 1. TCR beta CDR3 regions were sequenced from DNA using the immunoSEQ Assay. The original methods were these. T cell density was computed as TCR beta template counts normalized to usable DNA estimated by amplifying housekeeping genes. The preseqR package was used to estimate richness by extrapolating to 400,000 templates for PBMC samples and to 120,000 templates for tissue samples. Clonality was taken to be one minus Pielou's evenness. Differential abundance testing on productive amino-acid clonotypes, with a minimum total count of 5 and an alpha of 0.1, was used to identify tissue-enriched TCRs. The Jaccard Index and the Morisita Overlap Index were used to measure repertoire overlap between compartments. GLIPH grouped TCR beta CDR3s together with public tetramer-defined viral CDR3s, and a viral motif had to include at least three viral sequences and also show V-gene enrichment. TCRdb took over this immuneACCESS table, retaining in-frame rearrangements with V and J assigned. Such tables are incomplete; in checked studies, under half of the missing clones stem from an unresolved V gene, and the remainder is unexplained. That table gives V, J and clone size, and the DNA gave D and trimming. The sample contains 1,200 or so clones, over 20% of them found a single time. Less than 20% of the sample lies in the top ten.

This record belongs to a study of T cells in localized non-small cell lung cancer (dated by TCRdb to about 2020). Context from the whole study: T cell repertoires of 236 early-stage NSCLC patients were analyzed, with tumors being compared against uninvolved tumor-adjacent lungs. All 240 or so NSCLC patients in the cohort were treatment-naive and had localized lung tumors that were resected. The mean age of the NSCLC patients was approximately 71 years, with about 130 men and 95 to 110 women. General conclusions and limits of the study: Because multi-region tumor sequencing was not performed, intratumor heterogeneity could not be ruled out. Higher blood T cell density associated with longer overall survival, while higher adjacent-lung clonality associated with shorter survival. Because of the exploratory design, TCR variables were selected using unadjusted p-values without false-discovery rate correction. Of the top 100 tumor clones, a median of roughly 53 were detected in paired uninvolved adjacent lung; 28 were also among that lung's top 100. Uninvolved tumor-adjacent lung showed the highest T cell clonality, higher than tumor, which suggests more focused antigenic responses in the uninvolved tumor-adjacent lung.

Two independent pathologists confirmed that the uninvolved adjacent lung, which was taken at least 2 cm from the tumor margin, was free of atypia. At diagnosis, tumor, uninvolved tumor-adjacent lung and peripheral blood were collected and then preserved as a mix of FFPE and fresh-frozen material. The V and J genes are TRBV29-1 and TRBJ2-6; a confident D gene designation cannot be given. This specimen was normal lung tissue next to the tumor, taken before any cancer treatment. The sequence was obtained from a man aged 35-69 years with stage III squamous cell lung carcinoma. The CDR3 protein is CSVPTDAASSGANVLTF. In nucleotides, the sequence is TGCAGCGTCCCAACGGACGCGGCGAGCTCTGGGGCCAACGTCCTGACTTTC.